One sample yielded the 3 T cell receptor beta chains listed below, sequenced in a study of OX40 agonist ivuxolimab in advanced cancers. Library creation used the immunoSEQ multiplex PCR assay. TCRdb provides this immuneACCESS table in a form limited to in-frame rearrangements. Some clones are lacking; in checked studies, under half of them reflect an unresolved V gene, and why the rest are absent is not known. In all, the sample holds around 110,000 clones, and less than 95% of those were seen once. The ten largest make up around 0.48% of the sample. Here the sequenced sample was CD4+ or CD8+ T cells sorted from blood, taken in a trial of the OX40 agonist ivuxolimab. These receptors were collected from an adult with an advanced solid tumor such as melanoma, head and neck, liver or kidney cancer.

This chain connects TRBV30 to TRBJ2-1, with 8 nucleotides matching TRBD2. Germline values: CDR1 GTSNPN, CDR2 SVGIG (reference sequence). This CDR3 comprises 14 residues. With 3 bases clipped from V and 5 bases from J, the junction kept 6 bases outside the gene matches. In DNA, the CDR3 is TGTGCCTGGAGGGCGGGACTAGTGGACAATGAGCAGTTCTTC. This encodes CAWRAGLVDNEQFF.

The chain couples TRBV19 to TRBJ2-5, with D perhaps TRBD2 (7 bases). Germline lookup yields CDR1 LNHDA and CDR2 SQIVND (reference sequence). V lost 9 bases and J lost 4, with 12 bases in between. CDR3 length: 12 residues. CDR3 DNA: TGTGCCAGCGGGGGGCGGGGAGAGACCCAGTACTTC. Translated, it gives CASGGRGETQYF.

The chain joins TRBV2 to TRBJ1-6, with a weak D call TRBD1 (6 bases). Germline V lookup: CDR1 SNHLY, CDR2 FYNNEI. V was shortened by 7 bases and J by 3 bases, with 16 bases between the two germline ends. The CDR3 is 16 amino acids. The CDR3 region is CASTDRGGVYNSPLHF. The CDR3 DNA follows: TGTGCCAGCACCGATAGGGGGGGGGTCTATAATTCACCCCTCCACTTT.